Below, 5 T cell receptor beta chains from the same sample are listed, as sequenced in a study of cytomegalovirus exposure and HLA in healthy donors. Primers for the PCR totalled 60 Vbeta and 13 Jbeta. Sequencing was performed with immunoSEQ multiplex PCR; in TCRdb, only in-frame clones are kept and a portion is missing. The data show 65,000 or so clones, with 62% seen just once and roughly 3.1% held by the top ten. Sequences were obtained from PBMCs. The receptors were gathered from a man aged 25 to 40 in good health and CMV-seronegative.

The chain couples TRBV5-6 to TRBJ2-1; 8 bases map to TRBD2. The CDR3 loop spans 15 amino acids. The germline CDR1 and CDR2 sequences are SGHDT and YYEEEE. Trimming removed 1 base from V and 2 bases from J; junction bases left unmatched: 2. The DNA of the CDR3 is TGTGCCAGCAGCTTGAGCGGGGGAGCCTACAATGAGCAGTTCTTC. Protein: CASSLSGGAYNEQFF.

This clone has a handful of counts. The chain uses TRBV7-3 and TRBJ2-5; 7 bases are a match to TRBD1. This CDR3 spans 12 amino acids. Germline V lookup: CDR1 SGHTA, CDR2 FQGTGA. V was pared by 6 bases and J by 5 bases, with 3 bases of the junction left unmatched. Written as DNA, the CDR3 is TGTGCCAGCAGTCAGGACAGGGAGACCCAGTACTTC. Its translation is CASSQDRETQYF.

The chain couples TRBV5-1 to TRBJ2-5; 7 positions agree with TRBD2. Germline lookup yields CDR1 SGHRS and CDR2 YFSETQ. Trimming took 3 bases from V and 5 from J; bases not matched to a gene: 4. The CDR3 runs 13 residues. The CDR3 nucleotides are TGCGCCAGCAGCTCGACTAGCCCGGAGACCCAGTACTTC. It translates to CASSSTSPETQYF.

This clone was detected only a few times. The gene calls are TRBV2 and TRBJ1-1; weak D call: TRBD1 (5 bases). V shed 7 bases and J shed 0 bases, with 12 bases lying between them. In germline, CDR1 is SNHLY, CDR2 FYNNEI. The CDR3 covers 14 residues. CDR3 nucleotides: TGTGCCAGCAACCCCGACAGAATGAACACTGAAGCTTTCTTT. Translated, it gives CASNPDRMNTEAFF.

The V gene is TRBV18, the J gene TRBJ2-7; 10 positions match TRBD1. The J segment lost 3 bases and the V segment lost 0 bases, leaving 2 bases of the junction unmatched. Germline CDR1 is KGHSH and CDR2 is LQKENI. The CDR3 consists of 15 residues. The CDR3 DNA reads as TGTGCCAGCTCACCACCGACAGGGGGCGACTACGAGCAGTACTTC. As protein: CASSPPTGGDYEQYF.